What follows are 12 T cell receptor beta chains derived from one specimen sequenced in a study of control samples from healthy donors and cancer patients. Assay: immunoSEQ multiplex PCR; the TCRdb copy retains only in-frame clones and omits some. This table has about 160,000 clones, around 96% appearing once. The source material was blood. The receptors here all came from a woman in her thirties in good health.

This clone appeared once. The chain combines TRBV6-1 with TRBJ2-3, with 7 bases fitting TRBD2. The germline V gene encodes CDR1 MNHNS and CDR2 SASEGT. The CDR3 has 18 residues. After removal of 4 bases from V and 1 base from J, the junction contained 14 bases not matched to a gene. The CDR3 coding sequence is TGTGCCAGCAGTGGCAGCGCAGGTTTTGCGGGGGGCACAGATACGCAGTATTTT. Translating it yields CASSGSAGFAGGTDTQYF.

This chain joins TRBV28 and TRBJ1-5, with unresolved D. V was clipped by 6 bases and J by 0 bases, with 3 bases between them. Germline V gene data show CDR1 as MDHEN and CDR2 as SYDVKM. This CDR3 region has 12 residues. The CDR3 DNA sequence: TGTGCCAGCAGAGATAGCAATCAGCCCCAGCATTTT. Protein product: CASRDSNQPQHF.

V is TRBV15 and J is TRBJ2-1; D call uncertain. V was shortened by 0 bases and J by 5 bases, with 8 bases between the two germline ends. CDR1 and CDR2 (germline): LNHNV, YYDKDF (reference sequence). The CDR3 totals 14 residues. The CDR3 sequence: CATSRDGDHNEQFF. CDR3 DNA sequence: TGTGCCACCAGCAGAGATGGAGATCACAATGAGCAGTTCTTC.

The J gene is TRBJ1-4, the V gene TRBV6-2 or TRBV6-3; the D is unclear. Trimming shortened V by 6 bases and J by 14 bases, and 16 bases separated the two germline ends. The CDR3 is 12 residues long. Germline-derived CDR1 and CDR2 are MNHEY and SVGEGT. In DNA form, the CDR3 reads TGTGCCAGCAGCGTCGGGGAGTTTCGTCTGTTTTTT. Protein sequence: CASSVGEFRLFF.

This chain uses TRBV7-6 with TRBJ1-5, with D possibly TRBD1 on 5 matching bases. The CDR3 runs to 13 residues. Deletions cut 5 bases from V and 5 bases from J, with 10 bases between. The germline CDR1 and CDR2 sequences are SGHVS and FNYEAQ. CDR3 sequence: CASSRLGDQPQHF. CDR3 bases: TGTGCCAGCAGCCGCCTGGGGGATCAGCCCCAGCATTTT.

This chain links TRBV6-5 with TRBJ2-3; the D is unclear. The germline gives CDR1 MNHEY, CDR2 SVGAGI. Trimming left V 2 bases short and J 2 bases short, with 8 bases between. CDR3 size: 14 residues. CDR3 sequence: CASSYDPSTDTQYF. The CDR3 coding sequence is TGTGCCAGCAGTTACGACCCCTCCACAGATACGCAGTATTTT.

V is TRBV27 and J is TRBJ2-1, with D uncertain. V was cut by 5 bases and J by 1 base, with 9 bases left in between. The length of the CDR3 is 14 residues. The germline CDR1 and CDR2 sequences are MNHEY and SMNVEV (reference sequence). The CDR3 loop reads CASSDTRSYNEQFF. The CDR3 region has the DNA TGTGCCAGCAGTGACACAAGATCCTACAATGAGCAGTTCTTC.

As DNA, the CDR3 is TGTGCCAGTAGTATCACACAGGGCCCTTCCTACGAGCAGTACTTC. Translation gives CASSITQGPSYEQYF. The rearrangement joins TRBV19 to TRBJ2-7; D perhaps matches TRBD1 (6 bases). V dropped 3 bases and J dropped 1 base, with 13 bases sitting between them. The CDR3 length is 15 residues. Germline-derived CDR1 and CDR2 are LNHDA and SQIVND (reference sequence).

Only one count was recorded for this clone. The V gene is TRBV19, the J gene TRBJ1-5; D might be TRBD1 (5 bases). This CDR3 is 13 amino acids long. The ends were cut back, 8 bases at V and 0 bases at J, with 8 bases in the middle. Germline V gene sequence: CDR1 LNHDA, CDR2 SQIVND (reference sequence). The CDR3 bases are TGTGCCAGTCGACAGATTAGCAATCAGCCCCAGCATTTT. Translating gives CASRQISNQPQHF.

As for this clone: One end of the junction does not line up with germline, which may come from a read error. The gene calls are TRBV15 and TRBJ2-2, with 12 nucleotides matching TRBD2. CDR3 length: 13 amino acids. The germline gives CDR1 LNHNV, CDR2 YYDKDF (reference sequence). CDR3 residues: CATTYSSGRDLFF. For the CDR3, the DNA is TGTGCCACCACCTACTCTAGCGGGAGGGACCTGTTTTTT.

The chain recombines TRBV11-2 with TRBJ1-3; D remains unclear. CDR1 and CDR2 (germline): SGHAT, FQNNGV. Deletions cut 5 bases from V and 6 bases from J, with 5 bases between. The length of the CDR3 is 11 residues. In DNA, the CDR3 is TGTGCCAGCAGCCCTAAAAACACCATATATTTT. This gives the protein CASSPKNTIYF.

This chain links TRBV19 with TRBJ2-1, with D hard to call. Germline CDR1 reads LNHDA; CDR2 reads SQIVND (reference sequence). The CDR3 has 13 residues. The V end was cut by 5 bases, the J end by 6 bases, with 11 bases between. The CDR3 reads CASSLGLGNEQFF. The CDR3 DNA is TGTGCCAGTAGTCTTGGTTTGGGCAATGAGCAGTTCTTC.